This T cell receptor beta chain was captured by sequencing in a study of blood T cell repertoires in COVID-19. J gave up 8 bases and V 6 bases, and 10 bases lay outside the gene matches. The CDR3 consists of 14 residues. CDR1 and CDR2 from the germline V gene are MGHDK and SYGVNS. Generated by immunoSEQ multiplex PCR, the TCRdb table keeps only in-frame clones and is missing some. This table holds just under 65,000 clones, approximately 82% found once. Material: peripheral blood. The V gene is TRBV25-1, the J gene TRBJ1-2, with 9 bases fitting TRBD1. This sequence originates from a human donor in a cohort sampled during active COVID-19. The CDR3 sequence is CASRATGGAGGYTF. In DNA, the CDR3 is TGTGCCAGCAGGGCTACAGGGGGCGCGGGAGGCTACACCTTC.